This is a list of T cell receptor beta chains from one sample in a study of blood T cell repertoires in COVID-19. Profiling relied on immunoSEQ multiplex PCR, and the TCRdb table lists in-frame clones only, not all of them. The sample records around 100,000 clones, roughly 84% being singletons. The sequenced sample consisted of peripheral blood. The receptors derive from a man between 40 and 49 years old with acute or convalescent COVID-19. Both conserved end residues are part of each CDR3. The D gene is left open where the match is weak. Clone size, where shown, is once, few, many, or a class for clones that have expanded.

j_gene,v_gene,abundance,d_gene,CDR3aa
TRBJ2-7,TRBV7-3,once,.,CASSLNGGDYLREQYF
TRBJ2-3,TRBV11-2,.,.,CASSLAGEKAQYF
TRBJ1-5,TRBV30,.,.,CAWSLGSGNQPQHF
TRBJ1-1,TRBV11-2,once,.,CASSRSGVLNTEAFF
TRBJ2-5,TRBV10-2,.,.,CATGPQGTTETQYF
TRBJ2-5,TRBV15,.,.,CATSTLSGLQETQYF
TRBJ2-3,TRBV4-2,.,.,CASSQDQGQSTDTQYF
TRBJ2-3,TRBV7-2,.,TRBD2,CASSPNSGGGTDTQYF
TRBJ2-2,TRBV4-1,.,.,CASSFNPRPGANTGELFF
TRBJ2-5,TRBV15,.,TRBD2,CATNLGLAGGSQETQYF
TRBJ2-1,TRBV5-1,few,TRBD2,CASSLVPLAGTSYNEQFF
TRBJ1-1,TRBV7-3,.,TRBD1,CASSSGQGATEAFF
TRBJ1-1,TRBV10-3,.,.,CAIRAQGMNTEAFF
TRBJ1-5,TRBV19,.,TRBD1,CASSIRQGIIAYQPQHF
TRBJ2-2,TRBV7-2,.,.,CASSSSPALWTGELFF
TRBJ1-2,TRBV5-4,.,TRBD1,CASSLRGQRGYTF
TRBJ1-1,TRBV27,.,.,CASSFSGGLNTEAFF
TRBJ2-3,TRBV6-5,once,TRBD2,CASKHSGGFTDTQYF
TRBJ2-3,TRBV19,.,TRBD1,CASSTRQGRRTDTQYF
TRBJ1-6,TRBV29-1,.,TRBD1,CNRSPGQGYNSPLHF
TRBJ2-7,TRBV12-3/TRBV12-4,.,.,CASRGPSGFEQYF
TRBJ1-4,TRBV5-1,.,.,CASSPGEKLFF
TRBJ1-4,TRBV7-2,once,TRBD1,CASSLDRGNEKLFF
TRBJ1-4,TRBV9,.,.,CASPRRQPNEKLFF
TRBJ2-7,TRBV6-5,.,.,CASSYTPAGSYEQYF
TRBJ2-5,TRBV7-9,.,.,CASSFWGVQETQYF
TRBJ2-7,TRBV30,.,.,CASPGEQYF
TRBJ2-3,TRBV4-2,.,TRBD2,CASSLRGGSVGTQYF
TRBJ1-2,TRBV4-2,.,TRBD1,CASSQDKQGAVRNGYTF
TRBJ2-3,TRBV5-4,.,.,CASSLGRGTSTDTQYF
TRBJ1-1,TRBV18,.,.,CASSPTSGINTEAFF
TRBJ1-1,TRBV4-1,.,.,CASSQDAGLRRGTEAFF
TRBJ2-7,TRBV5-1,.,TRBD1,CASSRGTGESYEQYF
TRBJ2-7,TRBV11-2,.,.,CASSLVHSHSYEQYF
TRBJ1-1,TRBV6-2/TRBV6-3,.,TRBD1,CASSYYRGPSEAFF
TRBJ1-1,TRBV6-6,.,TRBD1,CASSYDRGRGNTEAFF
TRBJ1-1,TRBV28,.,.,CASSLRVGFGAFF
TRBJ2-1,TRBV5-1,.,TRBD2,CASTSSGIYNEQFF
TRBJ2-2,TRBV9,.,.,CASSLGASGELFF
TRBJ1-5,TRBV18,.,.,CATVGPGGGAQHF
TRBJ1-2,TRBV28,.,.,CASSLRQGGGYTF
TRBJ2-3,TRBV24-1,.,TRBD2,CATSDVAGGPDTQYF
TRBJ2-7,TRBV7-6,.,.,CASSPNGIDEQYF
TRBJ2-5,TRBV7-6,.,TRBD1,CASSPSTGAGTQYF
TRBJ2-4,TRBV28,.,TRBD2,CASSGSGGAKNIQYF
TRBJ1-6,TRBV6-2/TRBV6-3,.,.,CASSYSTGGPESRQYSPLHF
TRBJ2-1,TRBV27,.,.,CASSFRGRASYNEQFF
TRBJ1-3,TRBV7-3,.,.,CASSLVSIYF
TRBJ1-2,TRBV5-4,.,TRBD1,CASSPLQGVYGYTF
TRBJ1-4,TRBV18,.,.,CASSPGQSGEKLFF
TRBJ2-1,TRBV6-6,.,.,CASSAQTGLNEQFF
TRBJ1-5,TRBV6-6,.,TRBD1,CASGPGQGYHGSNQPQHF
TRBJ1-4,TRBV28,.,TRBD1,CASSSRTGGREKLFF
TRBJ2-4,TRBV28,.,.,CASRGQGAGHWDIQYF
TRBJ1-6,TRBV4-2,once,TRBD1,CASSQDGVGGDRTSPLHF
TRBJ1-2,TRBV28,.,.,CASSQIYGYTF
TRBJ2-7,TRBV29-1,.,TRBD1,CSGGTGGLSYEQYF
TRBJ2-5,TRBV7-9,.,TRBD2,CASSLASGRMETQYF
TRBJ2-4,TRBV7-2,.,TRBD2,CASSSGGGRLNIQYF